What follows describes a single T cell receptor (beta chain). What it recognizes is unknown. The data stem from a study of cytomegalovirus exposure and HLA in healthy donors. General study points: Most TCR beta V segments were productive about 90% or about 30% of the time in an earlier analysis. Later analysis indicated greater clonal expansion among HLA-associated TCR beta chains than among equally common other chains.

PCR used 60 Vbeta primers and 13 Jbeta primers. Original processing notes: In a later analysis, of 84 million or so unique beta chains, about 12 million appeared in at least two donors. Here immunoSEQ multiplex PCR was the method, and the copy in TCRdb shows in-frame clones only, minus some. Clone size and the V and J calls come from that table; the DNA yielded D and trimming. This sample yields some 120,000 clones, of which over 70% are seen a single time; about 2.1% belongs to the top ten. Germline lookup yields CDR1 LGHNA and CDR2 YSLEER. The CDR3 totals 13 residues. Trimming cost V 2 bases and J 9 bases, with 8 bases left between them.

This receptor was identified in a woman aged 40-49 years in good health and CMV-seropositive. The V gene is TRBV4-3, the J gene TRBJ1-6; the D gene is possibly TRBD1 (5 bases). The sequenced sample was PBMCs. CDR3: CASSQIQGSPLHF. CDR3 in DNA: TGCGCCAGCAGCCAAATCCAGGGTTCACCCCTCCACTTT.